The entry below describes one T cell receptor (beta chain). Its antigen is unknown. The record originates from a study of T cell responses to AZD1222 COVID-19 vaccine. Overall study results and limits: Unmutated variant regions are reportedly the target of nearly half of TCRs that are spike-specific.

Some clones are missing from TCRdb's copy, which holds only in-frame ones; the method was immunoSEQ multiplex PCR. The sample carries under 130,000 clones, roughly 90% recorded once. V lost 5 bases to trimming and J lost 6 bases, with 13 bases between them. This CDR3 is built from 13 residues. Germline CDR1 and CDR2: LNHDA and SQIVND (reference sequence). This rearrangement joins TRBV19 to TRBJ1-1; D may be TRBD1 (6 bases). The receptor's source is an adult in good health. The sequenced sample was peripheral blood, obtained on day 0 of AZD1222 vaccination. The CDR3 DNA follows: TGTGCCAGTAGTTGGGGGGCCGACGCTGAAGCTTTCTTT. Protein sequence: CASSWGADAEAFF. Filled out from reference TRBV19 and TRBJ1-1, the complete variable domain reads DGGITQSPKYLFRKEGQNVTLSCEQNLNHDAMYWYRQDPGQGLRLIYYSQIVNDFQKGDIAEGYSVSREKKESFPLTVTSAQKNPTAFYLCASSWGADAEAFFGQGTRLTVV.